These 7 T cell receptor beta chains were sequenced from one sample in a study of CD8 T cells in ankylosing spondylitis. Broader study findings: Apparently characteristic of ankylosing spondylitis blood was a TCR beta motif (roughly 8 highly homologous variants).

These receptors lack a known antigen. TCRdb reprocessed the 5' RACE reads via MiXCR and lists one record per CDR3 protein. This table holds 700,000 to 1,000,000 distinct CDR3 sequences, 10% to 15% found once. The sequenced material came from blood, either unsorted or a sorted T cell fraction (not recorded which). These receptors all come from a male donor with ankylosing spondylitis.

The gene calls are TRBV7-2 and TRBJ2-7, with TRBD1 as a possible D gene (6 bases). The CDR3 covers 14 residues. The ends were cut back, 3 bases at V and 7 bases at J, with 16 bases in the middle. Germline-derived CDR1 and CDR2 are SGHTA and FQGNSA. The CDR3 reads CASSLGALRGEQYF. The CDR3 DNA is TGTGCCAGCAGCTTGGGGGCCCTGCGAGGGGAGCAGTACTTC.

This clonotype turned up a few times. The chain links TRBV4-1 to TRBJ2-1, with D perhaps TRBD2 (5 bases). Germline V gene data show CDR1 as MGHRA and CDR2 as YSYEKL. V was clipped by 7 bases and J by 2 bases, with 15 bases between them. CDR3 length equals 15 residues. CDR3 loop: CASNSDSLTYNEQFF. The CDR3 DNA follows: TGCGCCAGCAACTCGGACTCCCTCACCTACAATGAGCAGTTCTTC.

This clonotype was observed a handful of times. The gene calls are TRBV29-1 and TRBJ2-7; 8 positions match TRBD1. This CDR3 is 11 amino acids long. Per the germline V gene, CDR1 is SQVTM and CDR2 is ANQGSEA. J gave up 7 bases and V 7 bases, and 6 bases lay outside the gene matches. DNA for the CDR3: TGCAGCGAAGGACAGGGTCTGGAGCAGTACTTC. Encoded protein: CSEGQGLEQYF.

The chain uses TRBV6-2 or TRBV6-3 and TRBJ1-1; tentatively, D is TRBD1 (5 bases). Trimming removed 2 bases at V and 5 bases at J, with 12 bases between. The CDR3 has 14 amino acids. Per the germline V gene, CDR1 is MNHEY and CDR2 is SVGEGT. CDR3 amino acids: CASSYLGGLTEAFF. CDR3 DNA sequence: TGTGCCAGCAGTTACCTGGGGGGATTAACTGAAGCTTTCTTT.

This clonotype came up many times. V and J are TRBV7-2 and TRBJ2-2; the D gene is possibly TRBD1 (5 bases). CDR3 length equals 13 residues. CDR1 and CDR2 from the germline V gene are SGHTA and FQGNSA. V lost 4 bases, J lost 4 bases, and 7 bases lay in between. Here the CDR3 DNA reads TGTGCCAGCAGCTCGACAGTCACCGGGGAGCTGTTTTTT. Its translation is CASSSTVTGELFF. Looking up the rest from reference TRBV7-2 and TRBJ2-2 gives the full variable domain: GAGVSQSPSNKVTEKGKDVELRCDPISGHTALYWYRQSLGQGLEFLIYFQGNSAPDKSGLPSDRFSAERTGGSVSTLTIQRTQQEDSAVYLCASSSTVTGELFFGEGSRLTVL.

This clonotype was counted only a few times. J is TRBJ1-2 and V is TRBV6-1; D call uncertain. Per germline, CDR1 MNHNS and CDR2 SASEGT. The CDR3 spans 13 residues. The V end lost 7 bases, the J end lost 3 bases, and 12 bases lay between the germline ends. CDR3 sequence: CASMGGIDYGYTF. In DNA form, the CDR3 reads TGTGCCAGCATGGGAGGGATAGACTATGGCTACACCTTC.

The gene calls are TRBV28 and TRBJ1-5; D is undetermined. Germline V gene lookup returns CDR1 MDHEN and CDR2 SYDVKM. This CDR3 contains 12 residues. Between the trimmed V and J ends, which lost 1 base and 6 bases, there was a span of 4 bases. The CDR3 DNA sequence: TGTGCCAGCAGTTTATTTAGTCAGCCCCAGCATTTT. Its protein is CASSLFSQPQHF.